The source of this T cell receptor (beta chain) is a study of cytomegalovirus exposure and HLA in healthy donors. Turning to the study itself: There were 117 million unique TCR beta sequences, drawn from about 179 million T cells, in an earlier analysis. The study's findings and limits: Serostatus for CMV was the only available immune exposure information. The study designated fewer than 200 TCR beta chains cytomegalovirus-associated. A link between a missense DCLRE1C variant and TCR beta V- and J-gene trimming emerged from a later analysis.

Primers included in the PCR were 60 Vbeta and 13 Jbeta primers. Profiled with immunoSEQ multiplex PCR; TCRdb holds only in-frame clones, not every one. The sample totals 95,000 to 150,000 clones. Regarding this clone: The target antigen is unknown.

The CDR3 is 13 amino acids. J gave up 7 bases and V 5 bases, and 2 bases lay outside the gene matches. Germline CDR1 reads MDHEN; CDR2 reads SYDVKM. This TCR was sampled from a man in his thirties or forties in good health and CMV-seronegative. The rearrangement joins TRBV28 to TRBJ1-3; 10 positions match TRBD1. Sequencing was done on a sample of PBMCs. CDR3 protein: CASSPDRGNTIYF. Here the CDR3 DNA reads TGTGCCAGCAGTCCGGACAGGGGGAACACCATATATTTT.